A single sample gave rise to the 21 T cell receptor beta chains below, sequenced in a study of blood T cell repertoires in COVID-19. Some clones are missing from TCRdb's copy, which holds only in-frame ones; the method was immunoSEQ multiplex PCR. The profile shows around 260,000 clones, around nine tenths of them singletons. What was sequenced was peripheral blood. The receptors originated from a man between 40 and 49 years old who had recovered from COVID-19.

There are a few counts of this clone. This chain uses TRBV3-1 (or the pseudogene TRBV3-2) with TRBJ1-3; the match to TRBD1 covers 7 bases. This CDR3 region has 15 residues. Looked up from germline, CDR1 is LGHDT and CDR2 is YNNKEL (reference sequence). Losses at the gene ends were 0 bases for V and 7 bases for J; bases not matched to a gene: 6. CDR3 nucleotide sequence: TGTGCCAGCAGCCAAGACCGACAGGGATTGAACACCATATATTTT. Its protein is CASSQDRQGLNTIYF.

The chain uses TRBV18 and TRBJ1-1; 7 nucleotides agree with TRBD1. V trimming: 2 bases; J trimming: 2 bases; junction bases outside the gene matches: 8. CDR3 length: 16 residues. The germline V gene encodes CDR1 KGHSH and CDR2 LQKENI. The CDR3, as DNA: TGTGCCAGCTCACCATTCTCCGGGACAGCCAACACTGAAGCTTTCTTT. The encoded protein is CASSPFSGTANTEAFF.

The chain joins TRBV19 to TRBJ2-7, with a tentative D call TRBD1 (8 bases). This CDR3 spans 18 amino acids. V was pared by 5 bases and J by 0 bases, with 23 bases between. Looked up from germline, CDR1 is LNHDA and CDR2 is SQIVND (reference sequence). CDR3 residues: CASSARTGMAGVSYEQYF. CDR3 nucleotide sequence: TGTGCCAGTAGTGCCCGGACAGGGATGGCGGGGGTCTCCTACGAGCAGTACTTC.

J is TRBJ2-1 and V is TRBV11-2; TRBD2 aligns across 7 bases. Germline CDR1 reads SGHAT; CDR2 reads FQNNGV. V dropped 5 bases and J dropped 5; count of bases not matched to a gene: 6. The CDR3 covers 14 residues. CDR3 DNA sequence: TGTGCCAGCAGCCACATGGCGGGGGACAATGAGCAGTTCTTC. Amino acid sequence: CASSHMAGDNEQFF.

The chain has TRBV2 and TRBJ2-7, with D possibly TRBD2 on 5 matching bases. Trimming took 8 bases from V and 0 from J, leaving 20 bases between them. Germline V gene sequence: CDR1 SNHLY, CDR2 FYNNEI. CDR3 size: 16 residues. As DNA, the CDR3 is TGTGCCAGCGGACCCATTGTCCGAGGGCCCTCCTACGAGCAGTACTTC. Translating it yields CASGPIVRGPSYEQYF. The variable domain in full, completed from reference TRBV2 and TRBJ2-7, reads EPEVTQTPSHQVTQMGQEVILRCVPISNHLYFYWYRQILGQKVEFLVSFYNNEISEKSEIFDDQFSVERPDGSNFTLKIRSTKLEDSAMYFCASGPIVRGPSYEQYFGPGTRLTVT.

The chain employs TRBV13 and TRBJ2-7, with TRBD1 identical over 7 bases. V was pared by 4 bases and J by 4 bases, with 13 bases of the junction left unmatched. The germline gives CDR1 PRHDT, CDR2 FYEKMQ (reference sequence). The CDR3 contains 16 residues. CDR3 residues: CASSSSDGQDRYEQYF. CDR3 DNA: TGTGCCAGCAGCTCTTCGGACGGACAGGACCGTTACGAGCAGTACTTC.

The CDR3 here is CASSSRSGGYTDTQYF. In DNA form, the CDR3 reads TGTGCCAGCAGTTCCCGTAGCGGGGGATACACAGATACGCAGTATTTT. V and J are TRBV6-5 and TRBJ2-3; 9 positions agree with TRBD2. This CDR3 contains 16 residues. Germline values: CDR1 MNHEY, CDR2 SVGAGI. Trimming removed 4 bases from V and 2 bases from J; junction bases left unmatched: 7.

The CDR3 DNA sequence: TGTGCCACCCTAGGGACTAGCGGGACCGAGCAGTACTTC. Translated: CATLGTSGTEQYF. The V call is TRBV19, the J call TRBJ2-7; 13 bases are a match to TRBD2. Per the germline V gene, CDR1 is LNHDA and CDR2 is SQIVND (reference sequence). The CDR3 sequence is 13 residues long. Losses at the gene ends were 10 bases for V and 6 bases for J; bases not matched to a gene: 6.

The rearrangement uses TRBV27 and TRBJ2-7; 16 nucleotides line up with TRBD2. Germline V lookup: CDR1 MNHEY, CDR2 SMNVEV (reference sequence). Losses at the gene ends were 6 bases for V and 3 bases for J; bases not matched to a gene: 14. The CDR3 is made up of 19 amino acids. Here the CDR3 DNA reads TGTGCCAGCAGCCCCCGGGGGACTAGCGGGAGGGCCGGTGTCTACGAGCAGTACTTC. Translated: CASSPRGTSGRAGVYEQYF.

The rearrangement uses TRBV3-1 (or the pseudogene TRBV3-2) and TRBJ1-3; no firm D call. CDR3 size: 11 residues. CDR1 is LGHDT, CDR2 YNNKEL, per germline (reference sequence). The germline V and J ends were trimmed by 0 bases and 10 bases, with 4 bases remaining between them. CDR3 bases: TGTGCCAGCAGCCAAGAGAGTACCATATATTTT. It translates to CASSQESTIYF.

This chain links TRBV3-1 (or the pseudogene TRBV3-2) with TRBJ2-5; 7 bases fit TRBD2. With V trimmed by 4 bases and J by 5 bases, 10 bases remained unmatched. The CDR3 consists of 15 residues. Germline loops: CDR1 LGHDT, CDR2 YNNKEL (reference sequence). CDR3 DNA sequence: TGTGCCAGCAGCCTCGCGGGGGTATCCTTCGAGACCCAGTACTTC. It codes for CASSLAGVSFETQYF.

The chain uses TRBV10-3 and TRBJ2-7, with TRBD2 identical over 9 bases. V lost 6 bases, J lost 2 bases, and 11 bases stayed unmatched. This CDR3 has 16 amino acids. Per germline, CDR1 ENHRY and CDR2 SYGVKD. The DNA of the CDR3 is TGTGCCATCAGCCCTAGGGTAGTAGCGGGAGCCTACGAGCAGTACTTC. Translation gives CAISPRVVAGAYEQYF.

V is TRBV6-2 or TRBV6-3 and J is TRBJ2-2, with TRBD2 matching 10 bases. V was clipped by 6 bases and J by 1 base; unmatched bases: 5. The CDR3 is made up of 16 amino acids. CDR1 and CDR2 from the germline V gene are MNHEY and SVGEGT. CDR3 sequence: CASSRRTSGNTGELFF. CDR3 in DNA: TGTGCCAGCAGCCGTAGGACTAGCGGGAACACCGGGGAGCTGTTTTTT.

J is TRBJ2-7 and V is TRBV29-1, with 7 bases identical to TRBD2. Germline V CDR1 and CDR2: SQVTM, ANQGSEA. V trimming: 5 bases; J trimming: 11 bases; junction bases outside the gene matches: 9. The CDR3 has 11 residues. CDR3 residues: CSVHGTTGEYF. The CDR3 coding sequence is TGCAGCGTTCACGGGACTACCGGGGAGTACTTC.

The V and J genes are TRBV2 and TRBJ2-1, with no clear D. Germline V gene data show CDR1 as SNHLY and CDR2 as FYNNEI. The CDR3 covers 13 residues. Trimming took off 4 bases at V and 3 bases at J, with 7 bases between the two ends. Here the CDR3 DNA reads TGTGCCAGCAGTGCTATGAACTACAATGAGCAGTTCTTC. Its translation: CASSAMNYNEQFF.

This sequence joins TRBV5-1 and TRBJ2-2; 15 bases match TRBD2. V lost 3 bases, J lost 5 bases, and 2 bases stayed unmatched. This CDR3 contains 16 residues. Germline CDR1 is SGHRS and CDR2 is YFSETQ. The CDR3: CASSSGTSGGTGELFF. The CDR3 DNA reads as TGCGCCAGCAGCTCTGGGACTAGCGGGGGGACCGGGGAGCTGTTTTTT.

This clone showed up just a few times. The chain joins TRBV19 to TRBJ1-2; 12 nucleotides align to TRBD1. CDR3 length: 16 residues. With 4 bases clipped from V and 8 bases from J, the junction kept 11 bases outside the gene matches. CDR1 and CDR2 from the germline V gene are LNHDA and SQIVND (reference sequence). CDR3 sequence: CASSTLPGQGARGYTF. The CDR3 DNA sequence: TGTGCCAGTAGTACACTACCGGGACAGGGGGCGCGGGGCTACACCTTC.

This chain joins TRBV4-3 and TRBJ2-5; 10 nucleotides line up with TRBD1. The germline gives CDR1 LGHNA, CDR2 YSLEER. After removal of 2 bases from V and 5 bases from J, the junction contained 11 bases not matched to a gene. The CDR3 is 17 residues long. This CDR3 is CASSQRAPGQGWETQYF. Here the CDR3 DNA reads TGCGCCAGCAGCCAACGGGCCCCGGGACAGGGGTGGGAGACCCAGTACTTC.

This chain joins TRBV6-1 and TRBJ2-7; the match to TRBD2 covers 7 bases. The CDR3 is 13 amino acids. V dropped 5 bases and J dropped 3; count of bases not matched to a gene: 4. Germline V gene data show CDR1 as MNHNS and CDR2 as SASEGT. The CDR3 loop reads CASSQLAFYEQYF. CDR3 nucleotides: TGTGCCAGCAGTCAACTAGCGTTCTACGAGCAGTACTTC.

The chain is built from TRBV18 and TRBJ1-3, with a possible D match to TRBD1 (5 bases). There are 17 residues in the CDR3. Trimming removed 0 bases at V and 0 bases at J, with 12 bases between. Per germline, CDR1 KGHSH and CDR2 LQKENI. CDR3 region: CASSPPTVLSSGNTIYF. The CDR3 region has the DNA TGTGCCAGCTCACCACCGACAGTGCTGAGCTCTGGAAACACCATATATTTT.

This clone was detected a few times. The chain employs TRBV19 and TRBJ1-5; 9 bases map to TRBD1. With 6 bases clipped from V and 4 bases from J, the junction kept 7 bases outside the gene matches. This CDR3 has 15 residues. Germline V lookup: CDR1 LNHDA, CDR2 SQIVND (reference sequence). The CDR3 nucleotides read TGTGCCAGTAGGACAGGGGGGATGGTTAATCAGCCCCAGCATTTT. Protein: CASRTGGMVNQPQHF. Complete variable domain (other parts from reference TRBV19 and TRBJ1-5): DGGITQSPKYLFRKEGQNVTLSCEQNLNHDAMYWYRQDPGQGLRLIYYSQIVNDFQKGDIAEGYSVSREKKESFPLTVTSAQKNPTAFYLCASRTGGMVNQPQHFGDGTRLSIL.